The clone carrying this TCR beta chain turned up a few times. Its antigen is as yet unknown. CDR1 MNHEY and CDR2 SMNVEV come from the germline V gene (reference sequence). V lost 5 bases to trimming and J lost 3 bases; unmatched junction nucleotides: 9. This CDR3 has 15 amino acids. This record comes from a study of cytomegalovirus exposure and HLA in healthy donors. Study background: Approximately 180 million T cells yielded 90 million to 130 million unique TCR beta sequences in earlier analysis. Of all 400 or so donors who were genotyped, around 79% belonged to the Caucasian-associated ancestry cluster.

Study findings and constraints: Previously analyzed data showed that most TCR beta V segments were productive at a frequency of about 90% or about 30%.

The primer mix had 60 Vbeta and 13 Jbeta primers. How the authors handled the data: An analysis that came later counted tens of millions of unique TCR beta chains, around 10 million shared. Clones were read by immunoSEQ multiplex PCR, and TCRdb kept only the in-frame ones, dropping some. The DNA was the basis for D and trimming; V, J and clone size are from that table. The table lists roughly 130,000 clones, about four fifths of them singletons. This receptor was taken from a man under 40 in good health and CMV-seronegative. The V call is TRBV27, the J call TRBJ2-7, with 8 nucleotides matching TRBD1. What was sequenced was PBMCs. DNA for the CDR3: TGTGCCAGCAGTGCCAGACAGGGGCTGGGCTACGAGCAGTACTTC. Encoded protein: CASSARQGLGYEQYF.